The 17 T cell receptor beta chains reported below all come from one sample, sequenced in a study of cytomegalovirus exposure and HLA in healthy donors. PCR used 60 Vbeta primers and 13 Jbeta primers. Only in-frame clones appear in the TCRdb table, and some are missing; sequencing was by immunoSEQ multiplex PCR. The sample consists of roughly 200,000 clones, around 78% of them appearing once. Sequenced sample: PBMCs. The receptors were gathered from a young man in good health and CMV-seronegative.

This clone has just a few counts. The V gene is TRBV20-1, the J gene TRBJ1-3; D unresolved. Germline CDR1 reads DFQATT; CDR2 reads SNEGSKA (reference sequence). With 7 bases removed from V and 4 bases from J, the gap between germline ends came to 8 bases. The CDR3 spans 11 residues. The CDR3 sequence is CSVQAGNTIYF. The CDR3 DNA reads as TGCAGTGTTCAGGCCGGAAACACCATATATTTT.

The CDR3 here is CASSFGTDEQYF. The CDR3 DNA sequence: TGTGCCAGCAGCTTTGGGACAGACGAGCAGTACTTC. The chain links TRBV5-4 to TRBJ2-7, with 7 bases aligning to TRBD1. Germline V CDR1 and CDR2: SGHNT, YYREEE (reference sequence). Trimming took 2 bases from V and 5 from J; bases not matched to a gene: 1. This CDR3 contains 12 residues.

The chain is built from TRBV10-3 and TRBJ1-1; a weak D match, TRBD1 (5 bases). Per the germline V gene, CDR1 is ENHRY and CDR2 is SYGVKD. The V end was cut by 3 bases, the J end by 9 bases, with 14 bases between. CDR3 length equals 13 residues. CDR3 bases: TGTGCCATCAGTGATGAGGTAAAGGGGCAAGCTTTCTTT. Protein: CAISDEVKGQAFF.

The chain uses TRBV27 and TRBJ1-2; the match to TRBD1 covers 7 bases. J was trimmed by 5 bases and V by 6 bases; bases with no gene match: 9. The CDR3 totals 14 residues. Germline CDR1 is MNHEY and CDR2 is SMNVEV (reference sequence). In nucleotides, the CDR3 is TGTGCCAGCAGCGGCCGGACAGGAAGATATGGCTACACCTTC. This sequence encodes CASSGRTGRYGYTF.

The J gene is TRBJ2-7, the V gene TRBV6-6, with TRBD2 as a possible D gene (5 bases). Between the trimmed V and J ends, which lost 3 bases and 3 bases, there was a span of 9 bases. The CDR3 extends over 13 amino acids. Per the germline V gene, CDR1 is MNHNY and CDR2 is SVGAGI (reference sequence). Here the CDR3 reads CASSYGSGYEQYF. CDR3 nucleotides: TGTGCCAGCAGTTATGGGAGCGGCTACGAGCAGTACTTC.

The count of this clone is one. The CDR3 DNA reads TGTGCCAGCGGGACTAGCGGGGGAATCTACGAGCAGTACTTC. It specifies CASGTSGGIYEQYF. The chain employs TRBV28 and TRBJ2-7, with 14 bases lining up with TRBD2. The CDR3 sequence is 14 residues long. Germline CDR1 MDHEN, CDR2 SYDVKM. The ends lost 8 bases at V and 3 bases at J; junction bases unmatched: 3.

The chain carries TRBV5-6 and TRBJ1-1; 9 bases agree with TRBD1. J lost 7 bases, V lost 4 bases, and 14 bases had no gene match. Germline loops: CDR1 SGHDT, CDR2 YYEEEE. The CDR3 runs to 16 residues. The CDR3: CASSADLQDRGGEAFF. CDR3 sequence (DNA): TGTGCCAGCAGCGCCGATCTCCAGGACAGGGGCGGTGAAGCTTTCTTT.

This clone has only a few counts. The germline gene is not matched at one end of the junction; a read error may be the cause. The chain has TRBV7-7 and TRBJ2-1; tentative D call: TRBD1 (7 bases). The germline V gene encodes CDR1 SSHAT and CDR2 FNYEAQ (reference sequence). The CDR3 has 17 amino acids. The CDR3 reads CASSLYFAGGLGNEQFF. The CDR3 DNA is TGTGCTAGCAGCTTATATTTCGCAGGGGGGCTCGGGAATGAGCAGTTCTTC. Full variable domain (missing parts from reference TRBV7-7 and TRBJ2-1): GAGVSQSPRYKVTKRGQDVTLRCDPISSHATLYWYQQALGQGPEFLTYFNYEAQPDKSGLPSDRFSAERPEGSISTLTIQRTEQRDSAMYRCASSLYFAGGLGNEQFFGPGTRLTVL.

CDR3 nucleotides: TGTGCCTGGAGGGCGTGGGGGGAAACCTACGAGCAGTACTTC. The encoded protein is CAWRAWGETYEQYF. V gene TRBV30 combines with J gene TRBJ2-7; D perhaps matches TRBD2 (6 bases). Germline lookup yields CDR1 GTSNPN and CDR2 SVGIG (reference sequence). The CDR3 runs 14 residues. Between the trimmed V and J ends, which lost 3 bases and 2 bases, there was a span of 14 bases.

V usage is TRBV11-2 and J usage is TRBJ2-1; maybe TRBD2 (6 bases). Trimming left V 2 bases short and J 0 bases short, with 11 bases between. The CDR3 is made up of 16 amino acids. Per germline, CDR1 SGHAT and CDR2 FQNNGV. DNA for the CDR3: TGTGCCAGCAGCTTATATGGGGGGAGCTCCTACAATGAGCAGTTCTTC. This encodes CASSLYGGSSYNEQFF.

This chain joins TRBV7-2 and TRBJ1-1; D is unclear. Germline lookup yields CDR1 SGHTA and CDR2 FQGNSA. This CDR3 is built from 13 residues. V shed 3 bases and J shed 3 bases, with 8 bases lying between them. The CDR3 region is CASSLVQYTEAFF. CDR3 DNA: TGTGCCAGCAGCTTGGTCCAGTACACTGAAGCTTTCTTT.

This clone was counted only a few times. V is TRBV7-9 and J is TRBJ2-2; D gene unclear. V was shortened by 5 bases and J by 3 bases, with 13 bases between the two germline ends. CDR1 is SEHNR, CDR2 FQNEAQ, per germline (reference sequence). The CDR3 extends over 15 amino acids. The CDR3 sequence: CASSLVAGYTGELFF. The CDR3 DNA reads as TGTGCCAGCAGCCTCGTCGCAGGTTACACCGGGGAGCTGTTTTTT.

J is TRBJ2-5 and V is TRBV5-1; TRBD1 aligns across 9 bases. Per the germline V gene, CDR1 is SGHRS and CDR2 is YFSETQ. Trimming at V came to 3 bases and at J to 5 bases, leaving 8 bases not matched to a gene. The CDR3 is made up of 15 amino acids. CDR3 DNA sequence: TGCGCCAGCAGCTCCCAACAGGGGGCCTGGGAGACCCAGTACTTC. Protein product: CASSSQQGAWETQYF.

V and J are TRBV5-6 and TRBJ1-5; 7 bases fit TRBD1. After removal of 5 bases from V and 9 bases from J, the junction contained 11 bases not matched to a gene. Germline V gives CDR1 SGHDT, CDR2 YYEEEE. The CDR3 has 14 amino acids. CDR3 loop: CASSLQGITRPQHF. The CDR3, as DNA: TGTGCCAGCAGTTTACAGGGGATTACGCGGCCCCAGCATTTT.

The chain joins TRBV10-3 to TRBJ2-7; possible D gene TRBD1, 5 bases. Per germline, CDR1 ENHRY and CDR2 SYGVKD. The CDR3 length is 16 residues. V was trimmed by 0 bases and J by 2 bases, leaving 14 bases between them. The CDR3 nucleotides read TGTGCCATCAGTGAGTCGGAGAGACAGCAGACCTACGAGCAGTACTTC. It yields the protein CAISESERQQTYEQYF.

This clone was counted a single time. V usage is TRBV2 and J usage is TRBJ1-6, with D perhaps matching TRBD1 (6 bases). The V and J ends lost 7 bases and 7 bases respectively, with 11 bases between them. From germline, CDR1 is SNHLY and CDR2 FYNNEI. CDR3 length: 13 residues. In DNA form, the CDR3 reads TGTGCCAGCAATGGACAGCCCAATTCACCCCTCCACTTT. It is translated as CASNGQPNSPLHF.

V and J are TRBV27 and TRBJ2-7; 8 bases agree with TRBD2. J was trimmed by 9 bases and V by 4 bases; bases with no gene match: 14. The CDR3 length is 15 residues. Per the germline V gene, CDR1 is MNHEY and CDR2 is SMNVEV (reference sequence). The CDR3 DNA sequence: TGTGCCAGCAGTTCCGGGACTAGGGCCTCCTCGGGGCAGTACTTC. Translating it yields CASSSGTRASSGQYF.